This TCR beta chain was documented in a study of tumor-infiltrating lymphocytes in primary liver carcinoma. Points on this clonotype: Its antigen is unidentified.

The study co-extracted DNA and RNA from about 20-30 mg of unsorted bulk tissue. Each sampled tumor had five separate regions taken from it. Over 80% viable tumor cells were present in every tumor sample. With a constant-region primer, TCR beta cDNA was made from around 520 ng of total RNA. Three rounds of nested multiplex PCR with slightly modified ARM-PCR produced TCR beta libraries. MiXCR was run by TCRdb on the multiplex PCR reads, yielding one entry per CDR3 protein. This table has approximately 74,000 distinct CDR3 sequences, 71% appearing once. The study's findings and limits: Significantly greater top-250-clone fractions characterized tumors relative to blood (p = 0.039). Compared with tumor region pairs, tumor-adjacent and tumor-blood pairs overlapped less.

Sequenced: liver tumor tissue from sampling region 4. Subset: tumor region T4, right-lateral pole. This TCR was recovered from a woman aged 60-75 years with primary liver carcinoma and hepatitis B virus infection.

For the CDR3, the DNA is TGTGCCAGCAGCTTCGAACAAGAGGGTGGAAAACTGTTTTTT. Translated: CASSFEQEGGKLFF. The chain is built from TRBV11-2 and TRBJ1-4; D uncertain. In germline, CDR1 is SGHAT, CDR2 FQNNGV. Trimming shortened V by 3 bases and J by 10 bases, and 15 bases separated the two germline ends. The length of the CDR3 is 14 residues.